This T cell receptor (beta chain) emerged from a study of blood T cell repertoires in COVID-19. Study at large: Sources were T cells, B-cell-depleted T cells, or PBMCs; the material itself was cDNA or gDNA.

Per the original data handling: Counts of nucleated cells, estimated from reference gene primer amplification, were obtained. The table came from immunoSEQ multiplex PCR; TCRdb's copy has only in-frame clones and leaves some out. D and trimming were read from the DNA, whereas the V and J calls and clone size are those reported in that table. The table lists fewer than 300,000 clones, about 87% of them singletons, with approximately 9% in the top ten. The length of the CDR3 is 15 residues. Losses at the gene ends were 5 bases for V and 4 bases for J; bases not matched to a gene: 9. The germline V gene has CDR1 LNHDA and CDR2 SQIVND (reference sequence).

This sequence was found in a human donor in a cohort sampled during active COVID-19. V usage is TRBV19 and J usage is TRBJ1-1, with 8 bases identical to TRBD1. The sequenced sample consisted of peripheral blood. The CDR3 DNA is TGTGCCAGTAGTCAAGAGACAGGGGTGGGCACTGAAGCTTTCTTT. Its translation: CASSQETGVGTEAFF.